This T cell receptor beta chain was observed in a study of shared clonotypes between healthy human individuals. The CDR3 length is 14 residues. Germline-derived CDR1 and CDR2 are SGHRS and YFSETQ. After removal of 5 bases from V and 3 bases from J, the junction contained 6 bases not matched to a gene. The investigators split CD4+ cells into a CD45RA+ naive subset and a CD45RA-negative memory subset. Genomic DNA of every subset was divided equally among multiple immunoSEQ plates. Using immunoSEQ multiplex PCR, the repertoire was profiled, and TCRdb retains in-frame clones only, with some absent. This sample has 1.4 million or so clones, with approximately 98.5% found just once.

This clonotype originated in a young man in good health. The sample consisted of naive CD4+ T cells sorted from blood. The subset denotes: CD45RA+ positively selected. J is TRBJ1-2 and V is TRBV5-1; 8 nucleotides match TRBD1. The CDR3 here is CASREQGVDYGYTF. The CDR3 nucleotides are TGCGCCAGCAGAGAACAGGGGGTCGACTATGGCTACACCTTC.